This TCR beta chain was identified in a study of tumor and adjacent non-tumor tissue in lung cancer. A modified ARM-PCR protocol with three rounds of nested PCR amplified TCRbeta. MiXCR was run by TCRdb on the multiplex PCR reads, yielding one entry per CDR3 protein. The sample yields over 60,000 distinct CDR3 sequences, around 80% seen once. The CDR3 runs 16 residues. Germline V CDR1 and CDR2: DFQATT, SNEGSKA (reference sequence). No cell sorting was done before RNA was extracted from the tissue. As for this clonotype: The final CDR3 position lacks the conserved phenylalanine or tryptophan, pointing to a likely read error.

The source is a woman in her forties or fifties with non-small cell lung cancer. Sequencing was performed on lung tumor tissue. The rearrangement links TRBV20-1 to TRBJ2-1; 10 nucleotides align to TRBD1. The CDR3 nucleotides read TGCAGTGCTAGAGATCAGGGGACAGGGGTCGACAACGAGCAGTTCTTA. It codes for CSARDQGTGVDNEQFL.